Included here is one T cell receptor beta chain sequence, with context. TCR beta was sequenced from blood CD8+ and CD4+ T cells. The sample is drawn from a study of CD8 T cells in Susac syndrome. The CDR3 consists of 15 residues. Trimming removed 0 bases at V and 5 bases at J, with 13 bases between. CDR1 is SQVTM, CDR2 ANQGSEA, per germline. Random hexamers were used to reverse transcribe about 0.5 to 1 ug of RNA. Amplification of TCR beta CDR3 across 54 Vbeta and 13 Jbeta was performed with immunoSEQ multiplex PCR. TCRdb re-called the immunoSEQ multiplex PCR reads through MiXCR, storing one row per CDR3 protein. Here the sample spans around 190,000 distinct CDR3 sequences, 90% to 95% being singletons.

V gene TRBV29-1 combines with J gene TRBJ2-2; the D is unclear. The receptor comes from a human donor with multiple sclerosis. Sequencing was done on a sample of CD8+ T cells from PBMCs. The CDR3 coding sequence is TGCAGCGTTGAAGATCAAGCGATGGGGACCGGGGAGCTGTTTTTT. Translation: CSVEDQAMGTGELFF.